One and the same sample provided the 12 T cell receptor beta chains below, sequenced in a study of response to subunit inactivated influenza vaccine. MiXCR was run by TCRdb on the RT-PCR reads, yielding one entry per CDR3 protein. Found here are just under 550,000 distinct CDR3 sequences, 20% to 25% of them singletons; the top ten hold approximately 3%. These same data were also listed under a study on T cells expressing NK-cell markers. From that study: Beta-chain TCR cDNA was generated via 5'RACE template switching with UMIs.

The sequencing here drew on CD4+ T cells sorted from PBMCs, taken about 12 days after vaccination. The receptors stem from a man over 45 who received an inactivated influenza vaccine.

This clonotype appeared a few times. The chain links TRBV12-3 or TRBV12-4 to TRBJ1-6; D possibly corresponds to TRBD1 (5 bases). V gave up 3 bases and J gave up 9 bases, with 9 bases separating them. CDR3 length: 13 amino acids. CDR3 region: CASSLGGVSPLHF. Here the CDR3 DNA reads TGTGCCAGCAGTTTGGGGGGGGTTTCACCCCTCCACTTT.

This clonotype was seen a handful of times. The chain employs TRBV10-3 and TRBJ1-2; TRBD1 is a possible D gene (6 bases). Deletions cut 5 bases from V and 8 bases from J, with 18 bases between. CDR1 and CDR2 from the germline V gene are ENHRY and SYGVKD. The CDR3 is 14 residues long. This CDR3 is CAISPKTGLEGYTF. CDR3 in DNA: TGTGCCATCAGTCCCAAGACAGGTTTAGAGGGCTACACCTTC.

This clonotype was seen a few times. V is TRBV20-1 and J is TRBJ2-1; D gene ambiguous. Germline V gene lookup returns CDR1 DFQATT and CDR2 SNEGSKA (reference sequence). The CDR3 is 11 residues long. CDR3: CALAANNEQFF. The CDR3 region has the DNA TGCGCCCTGGCGGCCAACAATGAGCAGTTCTTC.

This clonotype was observed a handful of times. The gene calls are TRBV25-1 and TRBJ2-2; no firm D call. V lost 1 base and J 1 base, leaving 10 bases between the germline ends. The length of the CDR3 is 16 residues. Germline CDR1 and CDR2: MGHDK and SYGVNS. The CDR3 DNA sequence: TGTGCCAGCAGTGAATCTTTAGGGAAGAACACCGGGGAGCTGTTTTTT. The encoded protein is CASSESLGKNTGELFF.

This clonotype was detected ten times or more. The V and J genes are TRBV10-2 and TRBJ2-5; 13 bases agree with TRBD2. This CDR3 spans 14 amino acids. Germline V lookup: CDR1 WSHSY, CDR2 SAAADI. The ends lost 7 bases at V and 10 bases at J; junction bases unmatched: 9. The CDR3 spells CASTPGTSGMVQYF. The CDR3 coding sequence is TGCGCCAGCACCCCCGGGACTAGCGGGATGGTCCAGTACTTC.

This clonotype came up a few times. This chain links TRBV15 with TRBJ2-3; 7 bases agree with TRBD2. The CDR3 length is 15 residues. J lost 0 bases, V lost 5 bases, and 5 bases had no gene match. Germline-derived CDR1 and CDR2 are LNHNV and YYDKDF (reference sequence). In DNA form, the CDR3 reads TGTGCCACCAGCCGGAGCGGGGTCAGCACAGATACGCAGTATTTT. Encoded protein: CATSRSGVSTDTQYF.

The J gene is TRBJ2-5, the V gene TRBV5-1, with TRBD1 matching 7 bases. With 7 bases clipped from V and 0 bases from J, the junction kept 9 bases outside the gene matches. The CDR3 contains 15 residues. Germline assignment: CDR1 SGHRS and CDR2 YFSETQ. The CDR3 sequence is CASQPQGNYQETQYF. The DNA of the CDR3 is TGCGCCAGCCAACCACAGGGGAACTACCAAGAGACCCAGTACTTC.

This clonotype was seen repeatedly, ten times or more. The chain combines TRBV4-2 with TRBJ1-2; the match to TRBD1 covers 7 bases. Germline V CDR1 and CDR2: LGHNA, YNFKEQ. The V gene end was trimmed by 0 bases and the J gene end by 4 bases; junction bases not matched to a gene: 5. The CDR3 spans 15 residues. CDR3 loop: CASSQDETGIYGYTF. Written as DNA, the CDR3 is TGTGCCAGCAGCCAAGACGAGACAGGGATCTATGGCTACACCTTC.

The chain joins TRBV28 to TRBJ1-3; TRBD1 might be the D (6 bases). The CDR3 sequence is 15 residues long. Germline-derived CDR1 and CDR2 are MDHEN and SYDVKM. The V gene lost 3 bases and the J gene lost 2 bases, with 11 bases spanning the gap. The CDR3 coding sequence is TGTGCCAGCAGTTTTCAGGGGTCTCCTGGAAACACCATATATTTT. It yields the protein CASSFQGSPGNTIYF.

The sample holds a few counts of this clonotype. The chain has TRBV7-2 and TRBJ1-1; D may be TRBD1 (5 bases). There are 16 residues in the CDR3. Germline CDR1 SGHTA, CDR2 FQGNSA. Trimming pared 5 bases from V and 1 base from J, leaving 17 bases between. The CDR3 sequence: CASSPGQGGKNTEAFF. Written as DNA, the CDR3 is TGTGCCAGCAGCCCGGGCCAGGGTGGGAAGAACACTGAAGCTTTCTTT.

This clonotype was observed once. The J gene is TRBJ2-7, the V gene TRBV20-1; D gene ambiguous. This CDR3 is built from 13 residues. Per germline, CDR1 DFQATT and CDR2 SNEGSKA (reference sequence). V shed 1 base and J shed 0 bases, with 7 bases lying between them. The CDR3 reads CSARGPSSYEQYF. CDR3 DNA sequence: TGCAGTGCTAGAGGGCCTAGCTCCTACGAGCAGTACTTC.

This clonotype was counted a few times. The chain is built from TRBV12-3 or TRBV12-4 and TRBJ2-2; 7 bases are a match to TRBD2. V lost 4 bases to trimming and J lost 1 base; unmatched junction nucleotides: 18. This CDR3 is 20 amino acids long. CDR3 sequence reads: CASSWDLRGLTHLNTGELFF. As DNA, the CDR3 is TGTGCCAGCAGTTGGGACTTGCGGGGACTAACTCACCTGAACACCGGGGAGCTGTTTTTT.